This entry features one TCR beta chain sequence. What it recognizes is unknown. The sample belongs to a study of OX40 agonist ivuxolimab in advanced cancers. General study points: Certain nonresponding patients likewise had low normalized T-cell clonal expansion.

The CDR3 is 17 amino acids. Per germline, CDR1 SGHRS and CDR2 YFSETQ. Trimming pared 2 bases from V and 2 bases from J, leaving 20 bases between. TCRdb's copy holds only in-frame clones and misses some; the assay was immunoSEQ multiplex PCR. In the table there are approximately 65,000 clones, roughly nine tenths of which are singletons. The receptor was derived from an adult with an advanced solid tumor such as melanoma, head and neck, liver or kidney cancer. The sample in question was CD4+ or CD8+ T cells sorted from blood, obtained in a trial of the OX40 agonist ivuxolimab. The chain links TRBV5-1 to TRBJ2-7; the D gene could be TRBD1 or TRBD2 (5 bases each). Here the CDR3 DNA reads TGCGCCAGCAGCTTAGCGTTGGGGGAGTCTGCGGCCTACGAGCAGTACTTC. Encoded protein: CASSLALGESAAYEQYF.